The 13 T cell receptor beta chains given below trace back to one sample, sequenced in a study of T cells in Graves' hyperthyroidism and ophthalmopathy. Researchers took RNA transcripts and amplified the TCR beta CDR3 regions from them. First-round RT-PCR targeting the TCR CDR3 was performed with the HTBI primer set. TCRdb itself ran the multiplex PCR reads through MiXCR, one entry per CDR3 protein. Among approximately 630,000 distinct CDR3 sequences listed, about a sixth were seen once. Sequenced material: blood. Receptor source: a woman aged 25-40 years with Graves' hyperthyroidism.

The rearrangement links TRBV7-9 to TRBJ2-5; D is undetermined. CDR1 and CDR2 from the germline V gene are SEHNR and FQNEAQ (reference sequence). The CDR3 contains 13 residues. V gave up 6 bases and J gave up 7 bases, with 15 bases separating them. CDR3 region: CASRATLTGTQYF. The CDR3 nucleotides read TGTGCCAGCAGAGCGACACTCACGGGGACCCAGTACTTC.

This clonotype was counted at least ten times. The chain couples TRBV5-1 to TRBJ2-3, with D possibly TRBD1 on 5 matching bases. Trimming took 1 base from V and 0 from J, leaving 9 bases between them. The CDR3 runs to 15 residues. CDR1 and CDR2 (germline): SGHRS, YFSETQ. This CDR3 is CASSLQTGSTDTQYF. The CDR3 DNA sequence: TGCGCCAGCAGCTTGCAAACAGGCAGCACAGATACGCAGTATTTT.

This clonotype was detected ten times or more. The V call is TRBV7-2, the J call TRBJ1-1; D is perhaps TRBD1 (5 bases). With 5 bases removed from V and 8 bases from J, the gap between germline ends came to 18 bases. The V gene's germline CDR1 is SGHTA and CDR2 FQGNSA. The CDR3 spans 14 residues. The CDR3 sequence: CASSVYRDSDEAFF. As DNA, the CDR3 is TGTGCCAGCAGCGTATACCGGGACTCCGACGAAGCTTTCTTT. The entire variable domain, with the rest obtained from reference TRBV7-2 and TRBJ1-1, is as follows: GAGVSQSPSNKVTEKGKDVELRCDPISGHTALYWYRQSLGQGLEFLIYFQGNSAPDKSGLPSDRFSAERTGGSVSTLTIQRTQQEDSAVYLCASSVYRDSDEAFFGQGTRLTVV.

This clonotype was observed a handful of times. This clone may be a read error of a much larger clone one base away. V and J are TRBV6-2 or TRBV6-3 and TRBJ2-7, with D hard to call. The CDR3 has 13 residues. Germline values: CDR1 MNHEY, CDR2 SVGEGT. V lost 5 bases to trimming and J lost 1 base, with 9 bases between them. In nucleotides, the CDR3 is TGTGCCAGCAGTCACCCCGGGTCCTACGAGCAGTACTTC. Translation gives CASSHPGSYEQYF.

This clonotype came up many times. This rearrangement joins TRBV2 to TRBJ1-1, with D perhaps matching TRBD1 (6 bases). V lost 9 bases and J 6 bases, leaving 14 bases between the germline ends. This CDR3 spans 12 amino acids. The germline gives CDR1 SNHLY, CDR2 FYNNEI. The CDR3 DNA reads as TGTGCCAGAGGGGGGGGTAAGGCTGAAGCTTTCTTT. Residues: CARGGGKAEAFF.

The chain carries TRBV5-1 and TRBJ1-6, with no clear D. V lost 4 bases to trimming and J lost 0 bases, with 11 bases between them. CDR3 length equals 16 residues. CDR1 SGHRS and CDR2 YFSETQ come from the germline V gene. CDR3 protein: CASSGTSGSYNSPLHF. For the CDR3, the DNA is TGCGCCAGCAGCGGAACGTCTGGCTCCTATAATTCACCCCTCCACTTT.

With regard to this clonotype: One end of the junction does not line up with germline, which may come from a read error. The chain employs TRBV3-1 and TRBJ2-1; D is tentatively TRBD1 or TRBD2 (5 bases each). There are 13 residues in the CDR3. From germline, CDR1 is LGHDT and CDR2 YNNKEL (reference sequence). In DNA form, the CDR3 reads TGTGCCGGCAGCCAAGAGCCCTGGGGGGAGCAGTTCTTC. It encodes CAGSQEPWGEQFF.

CDR3 in DNA: TGTGCCAGCAGGCCGGGGGACAGCACCACAGATACGCAGTATTTT. It specifies CASRPGDSTTDTQYF. This chain links TRBV6-1 with TRBJ2-3, with D possibly matching TRBD1 (7 bases). CDR3 size: 15 residues. Trimming took 6 bases from V and 2 from J, leaving 15 bases between them. Germline assignment: CDR1 MNHNS and CDR2 SASEGT.

This clonotype was found many times. This chain joins TRBV6-1 and TRBJ2-1, with no clear D. Looked up from germline, CDR1 is MNHNS and CDR2 is SASEGT. The V end was cut by 7 bases, the J end by 0 bases, with 16 bases between. The CDR3 sequence is 16 residues long. The CDR3 DNA reads as TGTGCCAGCACTCACCGCGCTGCAAGCTCCTACAATGAGCAGTTCTTC. It encodes CASTHRAASSYNEQFF.

This chain links TRBV4-3 with TRBJ2-3, with 10 positions matching TRBD2. The V gene's germline CDR1 is LGHNA and CDR2 YSLEER. This CDR3 is 16 amino acids long. With 0 bases clipped from V and 3 bases from J, the junction kept 3 bases outside the gene matches. CDR3 DNA sequence: TGCGCCAGCAGCCAAGATATGGGACTAGCGACAGATACGCAGTATTTT. Residues: CASSQDMGLATDTQYF.

The chain has TRBV7-2 and TRBJ2-1, with D possibly TRBD1 on 5 matching bases. This CDR3 contains 15 residues. Germline CDR1 reads SGHTA; CDR2 reads FQGNSA. The V and J ends lost 4 bases and 6 bases respectively, with 16 bases between them. For the CDR3, the DNA is TGTGCCAGCAGCTCCACCAGGGTTTTCGGCAATGAGCAGTTCTTC. It specifies CASSSTRVFGNEQFF. Drawing the rest from reference TRBV7-2 and TRBJ2-1, the complete variable domain is GAGVSQSPSNKVTEKGKDVELRCDPISGHTALYWYRQSLGQGLEFLIYFQGNSAPDKSGLPSDRFSAERTGGSVSTLTIQRTQQEDSAVYLCASSSTRVFGNEQFFGPGTRLTVL.

The chain carries TRBV14 and TRBJ1-1; 8 nucleotides line up with TRBD1. The V gene's germline CDR1 is SGHDN and CDR2 FVKESK. CDR3 length: 15 residues. The ends lost 5 bases at V and 8 bases at J; junction bases unmatched: 13. CDR3 loop: CASSANRGRVQEAFF. As DNA, the CDR3 is TGTGCCAGCAGCGCGAACAGGGGGAGGGTCCAAGAAGCTTTCTTT.

The chain uses TRBV10-3 and TRBJ1-6; the D is unclear. This CDR3 is built from 13 residues. Germline lookup yields CDR1 ENHRY and CDR2 SYGVKD. Deletions cut 4 bases from V and 14 bases from J, with 15 bases between. DNA of the CDR3: TGTGCCATCAGTGGGTTGGAGGGCAAGACCCTCCACTTT. Protein product: CAISGLEGKTLHF.